This TCR beta chain was identified in a study of T cell repertoires in cytomegalovirus infection. Study as a whole: Evidence of both CMV infection and a matching HLA type came from public TCR beta signatures.

This clonotype was counted many times. Its target is unknown. In TCRdb, the reads were re-called with MiXCR into one record per CDR3 protein. The data hold a few hundred thousand distinct CDR3 sequences, with 9% to 9.5% observed a single time. Regarding the study as a whole: CMV-specific HLA-C-restricted TCR beta clonotypes dominated the ex vivo response. Cumulative frequency of public TCR beta families picked out carriers of CMV plus the relevant HLA.

This TCR was sampled from a human donor in good health (CMV status not recorded). Some clones in this sample may be carry-over from other donors' samples. Sequencing input: PBMCs.

The CDR3 sequence is CASSFRRAGMGEKLFF. CDR3 bases: TGTGCCAGCAGCTTCCGCAGGGCAGGGATGGGTGAAAAACTGTTTTTT. The J gene is TRBJ1-4, the V gene TRBV7-2; D is perhaps TRBD1 (5 bases). This CDR3 has 16 residues. Trimming stripped 3 bases from V and 7 bases from J, with 18 bases between. CDR1 and CDR2 (germline): SGHTA, FQGNSA.